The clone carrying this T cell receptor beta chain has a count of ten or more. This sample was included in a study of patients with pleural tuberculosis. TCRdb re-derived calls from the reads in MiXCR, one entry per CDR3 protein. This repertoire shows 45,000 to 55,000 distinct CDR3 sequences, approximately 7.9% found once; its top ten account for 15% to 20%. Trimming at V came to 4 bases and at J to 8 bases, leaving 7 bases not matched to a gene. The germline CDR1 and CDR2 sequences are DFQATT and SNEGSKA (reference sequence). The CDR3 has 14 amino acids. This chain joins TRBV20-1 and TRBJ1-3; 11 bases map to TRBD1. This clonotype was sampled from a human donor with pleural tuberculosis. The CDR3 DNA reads TGCAGTGCTAACCGCCGGGACAGGGGGGACACCATATATTTT. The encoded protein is CSANRRDRGDTIYF.